The present entry profiles one TCR beta chain with its context. This entry is derived from a study of tumor and adjacent non-tumor tissue in lung cancer. The CDR3 covers 16 residues. The germline V and J ends were trimmed by 5 bases and 0 bases, with 13 bases remaining between them. Germline loops: CDR1 SGHVS, CDR2 FQNEAQ. A modified ARM-PCR protocol with three rounds of nested PCR amplified TCRbeta. TCRdb called the multiplex PCR reads again in MiXCR, with one record for every CDR3 protein. The sample has 100,000 or so distinct CDR3 sequences, around three quarters seen once. RNA was extracted from bulk tissue without any cell sorting. This non-tumor lung sample came from over 3 cm beyond the tumor edge.

The sample comprised distant non-tumor lung tissue. This receptor was obtained from a man in his sixties with small cell lung cancer. The rearrangement joins TRBV7-8 to TRBJ2-2; a weak D match, TRBD1 (6 bases). This CDR3 reads CASSRFGQSNTGELFF. In nucleotides, the CDR3 is TGTGCCAGCAGCAGATTCGGACAGTCGAACACCGGGGAGCTGTTTTTT.